Below, 14 T cell receptor beta chains from the same sample are listed, as sequenced in a study of CD8 T cells in Susac syndrome (dated by TCRdb to between 2018 and 2020). Library preparation used the immunoSEQ multiplex PCR assay. RNA was extracted using the RNeasy kit, and roughly 0.45 to 1 microgram was reverse transcribed with random hexamers. TCRdb reworked the public reads: Q25 trimming with fastp, MiXCR clone assembly, productive beta chains retained. Each record represents a unique CDR3 protein, reported with the most common genes and DNA among its rows. The sample yields about 190,000 distinct CDR3 sequences; 90% to 95% were counted once. In total, the top ten clones hold 0.085% to 0.09% of the sample. Source material: CD4+ T cells from PBMCs. The receptor source for this set is a human donor with Susac syndrome.

The chain has TRBV3-1 and TRBJ2-3, with D tentatively TRBD1 (5 bases). V lost 3 bases to trimming and J lost 2 bases, with 15 bases between them. This CDR3 is built from 16 residues. Germline assignment: CDR1 LGHDT and CDR2 YNNKEL (reference sequence). CDR3 protein: CASSHQKGAYTDTQYF. Here the CDR3 DNA reads TGTGCCAGCAGCCACCAAAAAGGGGCCTACACAGATACGCAGTATTTT.

The V call is TRBV5-1, the J call TRBJ2-1; possible D gene TRBD1, 5 bases. The CDR3 length is 13 residues. Germline values: CDR1 SGHRS, CDR2 YFSETQ. V lost 6 bases, J lost 7 bases, and 14 bases lay in between. CDR3 in amino acids: CASNGGAGNEQFF. The CDR3 DNA reads as TGCGCCAGCAACGGTGGGGCCGGGAATGAGCAGTTCTTC.

The J gene is TRBJ2-2, the V gene TRBV5-1; weak D call: TRBD2 (6 bases). The length of the CDR3 is 16 residues. Germline V gene lookup returns CDR1 SGHRS and CDR2 YFSETQ. V was trimmed by 4 bases and J by 3 bases, leaving 16 bases between them. The CDR3 is CASSRGSGTYTGELFF. CDR3 coding DNA: TGCGCCAGCAGCCGTGGTAGCGGAACTTACACCGGGGAGCTGTTTTTT. Complete variable domain (other parts from reference TRBV5-1 and TRBJ2-2): KAGVTQTPRYLIKTRGQQVTLSCSPISGHRSVSWYQQTPGQGLQFLFEYFSETQRNKGNFPGRFSGRQFSNSRSEMNVSTLELGDSALYLCASSRGSGTYTGELFFGEGSRLTVL.

The chain combines TRBV21-1 with TRBJ2-3. TRBV21-1 constitutes a pseudogene. The CDR3 sequence is 14 residues long. CDR3 residues: CASSKRTGTDTQYF. CDR3 DNA sequence: TGTGCCAGCAGCAAGAGGACTGGCACAGATACGCAGTATTTT.

This clonotype has a handful of counts. This rearrangement joins TRBV6-5 to TRBJ1-4; D unresolved. The CDR3 has 14 amino acids. Germline CDR1 reads MNHEY; CDR2 reads SVGAGI. The ends were cut back, 2 bases at V and 8 bases at J, with 12 bases in the middle. The CDR3 spells CASSYRFTEEKLFF. The CDR3 DNA sequence: TGTGCCAGCAGTTACAGGTTTACAGAGGAAAAACTGTTTTTT.

The CDR3 reads CASSLVGFGNEKLFF. CDR3 coding DNA: TGCGCCAGCAGCTTGGTAGGGTTTGGCAATGAAAAACTGTTTTTT. The chain is built from TRBV5-1 and TRBJ1-4; D is undetermined. This CDR3 spans 15 amino acids. Trimming took 0 bases from V and 5 from J, leaving 11 bases between them. CDR1 and CDR2 from the germline V gene are SGHRS and YFSETQ.

The V gene is TRBV2, the J gene TRBJ1-5; 7 nucleotides match TRBD1. The CDR3 contains 14 residues. CDR1 is SNHLY, CDR2 FYNNEI, per germline. Unmatched junction bases numbered 4, after V lost 4 bases and J lost 4 bases. CDR3 DNA: TGTGCCAGCAGTGGCCCAGGGGGAAATCAGCCCCAGCATTTT. Translation gives CASSGPGGNQPQHF.

The chain combines TRBV6-1 with TRBJ2-7; no clear D. V lost 4 bases, J lost 0 bases, and 16 bases lay in between. Germline CDR1 MNHNS, CDR2 SASEGT. This CDR3 region has 16 residues. The CDR3 nucleotides read TGTGCCAGCAGTGGCCTTGGGGTGGGATTCTCCTACGAGCAGTACTTC. This gives the protein CASSGLGVGFSYEQYF.

The table lists this clonotype with a few counts. The chain recombines TRBV24-1 with TRBJ2-7; 9 nucleotides match TRBD1. V was pared by 6 bases and J by 0 bases, with 2 bases of the junction left unmatched. The CDR3 contains 14 residues. Germline CDR1 is KGHDR and CDR2 is SFDVKD. CDR3 sequence: CATSWDRDSYEQYF. The CDR3 DNA follows: TGTGCCACCAGTTGGGACAGGGACTCCTACGAGCAGTACTTC.

CDR3 DNA sequence: TGCGCCAGCAGCCCCGGAACTAGCGGGCATACGCAGTATTTT. This sequence encodes CASSPGTSGHTQYF. The chain couples TRBV5-1 to TRBJ2-3; 9 nucleotides align to TRBD2. J lost 7 bases, V lost 4 bases, and 7 bases had no gene match. CDR3 length: 14 residues. CDR1 SGHRS and CDR2 YFSETQ come from the germline V gene.

This chain connects TRBV20-1 to TRBJ2-3; 12 bases fit TRBD2. The CDR3 loop spans 18 amino acids. Germline V CDR1 and CDR2: DFQATT, SNEGSKA (reference sequence). J gave up 10 bases and V 3 bases, and 20 bases lay outside the gene matches. The CDR3: CSASFTGIRLAGDMAQYF. The CDR3 nucleotides are TGCAGTGCTAGTTTTACAGGGATAAGACTAGCGGGAGACATGGCGCAGTATTTT.

This clonotype has only a few counts. The chain uses TRBV28 and TRBJ2-7; TRBD1 agrees at 9 bases. V gave up 7 bases and J gave up 7 bases; unmatched junction bases: 11. Germline CDR1 MDHEN, CDR2 SYDVKM. CDR3 length equals 14 residues. Here the CDR3 DNA reads TGTGCCAGCAACTCGGGACAGGGAGCCTGGGAGCAGTACTTC. It encodes CASNSGQGAWEQYF.

The V and J genes are TRBV27 and TRBJ1-6, with D perhaps matching TRBD1 (6 bases). This CDR3 has 14 amino acids. Germline CDR1 and CDR2: MNHEY and SMNVEV (reference sequence). Deletions cut 1 base from V and 10 bases from J, with 11 bases between. For the CDR3, the DNA is TGTGCCAGCAGTTTATTAGGGGGTAGCTCACCCCTCCACTTT. It specifies CASSLLGGSSPLHF.

The chain is built from TRBV30 and TRBJ1-4, with D maybe TRBD1 (6 bases). There are 17 residues in the CDR3. From germline, CDR1 is GTSNPN and CDR2 SVGIG (reference sequence). Trimming shortened V by 2 bases and J by 2 bases, and 18 bases separated the two germline ends. CDR3 bases: TGTGCCTGGAGTCCCGACCTTATACAGGGTACTAATGAAAAACTGTTTTTT. It encodes CAWSPDLIQGTNEKLFF.